This passage covers 2 T cell receptor beta chains from one sample sequenced in a study of monozygotic twins with inflammatory bowel disease. TCRdb re-analyzed the 5' RACE reads; it lists each CDR3 protein once, without DNA. Its table lists more than 300,000 distinct CDR3 sequences. Sample: blood. These receptors were obtained from a human donor with ulcerative colitis or Crohn's disease, or a healthy co-twin of an affected twin (not recorded which).

The genes are TRBV20-1 and TRBJ2-5; without DNA, the TCRdb call of TRBD2 cannot be checked. From germline, CDR1 is DFQATT and CDR2 SNEGSKA (reference sequence). The CDR3 has 14 residues. The CDR3 is CSAFLAGIGETQYF.

The V and J genes are TRBV5-1 and TRBJ2-5; TCRdb calls TRBD1, which cannot be checked without DNA. In germline, CDR1 is SGHRS, CDR2 YFSETQ. The CDR3 spans 13 residues. The chain's CDR3 is CASRTGVQETQYF.